This TCR beta chain was obtained from a study of blood T cell repertoires in COVID-19 (dated by TCRdb to the early 2020s). About the study as a whole: Collaborator samples came from the United States, Italy and Spain and covered acute and convalescent phases of COVID-19. The samples were drawn from two sources: the first 160 participants of the ongoing ImmuneRACE study, and about 1,300 subjects contributed by 6 global collaborators. Where HLA class I and class II types were available, the types were taken from metadata supplied by the sample provider, not from assay-based typing. A de-identified subject ID, COVID-19 status, age in years and sex were almost always included in the sample metadata. The dataset comprised deeply sampled blood TCRbeta repertoires from subjects exposed to, actively infected with, or recovered from COVID-19. The material from the prospective study consisted of cDNA or gDNA derived from T cells, B-cell-depleted T cells, or PBMCs. The repertoires were released in a freely available public database intended as a resource for research on the immune response to SARS-CoV-2. Overall study results and their limits: The quantity of clinical and demographic metadata differed by source and by participant and was supplied without curation.

Participants in the prospective study were enrolled through a virtual design, were aged about 18 to 89 years, and lived in approximately 25 United States geographic areas. Cohort assignment in the prospective study relied on participant-reported clinical history from a screening survey and a study questionnaire. For ImmuneRACE Cohort 3, a participant was defined as recovered based on two consecutive negative NP/OP PCR tests, clearance by a healthcare professional, or resolution of symptoms. In the prospective study, whole blood, serum and a nasopharyngeal or oropharyngeal swab were collected from each participant by mobile phlebotomists. Prospective study participants could optionally give additional blood draws and questionnaires over a 2-month period. Blood samples from the prospective study were shipped frozen or at room temperature prior to DNA extraction. The count of this clone is one. The antigen it recognizes is unknown. Per-base quality was not reported, and no clone a single base away is much larger than it.

The germline V gene encodes CDR1 LNHDA and CDR2 SQIVND (reference sequence). The CDR3 covers 14 residues, taking in both the cysteine and the phenylalanine. The sequence is cut down to CDR3 DNA, 42 bases in frame from base 1. Relative to germline, V is 7 bases shorter and J is 6 bases shorter, with 16 bases between their ends. TCRbeta CDR3 regions were amplified from genomic DNA by means of the immunoSEQ Assay, a bias-controlled multiplex PCR. The published analysis was carried out like this. The number of nucleated cells in each sample was estimated by amplification of reference gene primers within the assay. Sequence reads were collapsed and filtered to measure the absolute abundance of every unique TCRbeta CDR3 rearrangement. For each sample, productive Simpson clonality was calculated as the square root of Simpson's diversity index over productive rearrangements. The immuneACCESS repertoire file appears here via TCRdb, limited to in-frame rearrangements. These files lack a portion of the clones; in checked studies, under half of the deficit traces to unresolved V genes, and the cause of the others is not known. V and J calls and clone size are given by that table; D and trimming were obtained from the DNA. The sample includes 200,000 to 250,000 clones, with about 88% observed a single time. The ten most abundant clones make up about 1.5% of the sample.

This clonotype originated in a woman aged 45 to 65 who had recovered from COVID-19. The sample taken for sequencing was PBMCs or T cells enriched from blood (not recorded which). The chain links TRBV19 with TRBJ1-5; perhaps TRBD1 is the D gene, with 6 bases matching. This receptor carries the CDR3 CASTTWGRLQPQHF. In nucleotide form, the sequence is TGTGCCAGTACCACCTGGGGGCGACTTCAGCCCCAGCATTTT.